Below are 12 T cell receptor beta chains sequenced from a single sample in a study of shared clonotypes between healthy human individuals. Repertoires were generated with immunoSEQ multiplex PCR, while TCRdb's copy carries only in-frame clones and drops some. The sample carries some 2.1 million clones, around 95% recorded once. Terminally differentiated effector memory CD45RA+ cells were excluded by CCR7 positive selection of CD45RO-negative cells. Material for sequencing was naive CD8+ T cells from PBMCs. The receptors come from a young man in good health. Some clones in this sample may be carry-over from other donors' samples.

Remarks on this clone: Different DNA sequences within this sample yield the same CDR3. This sequence joins TRBV5-1 and TRBJ1-1; D is unresolved. The CDR3 has 12 amino acids. Trimming took off 7 bases at V and 4 bases at J, with 11 bases between the two ends. From germline, CDR1 is SGHRS and CDR2 YFSETQ. CDR3 bases: TGCGCCAGCTCCCCGCGGGGCACTGAAGCTTTCTTT. Protein: CASSPRGTEAFF.

The rearrangement joins TRBV4-3 to TRBJ2-5, with 8 bases that match TRBD1. Germline CDR1 is LGHNA and CDR2 is YSLEER. The CDR3 loop spans 14 amino acids. After removal of 4 bases from V and 1 base from J, the junction contained 2 bases not matched to a gene. The CDR3 region is CASSPGTGQETQYF. In DNA form, the CDR3 reads TGCGCCAGCAGCCCCGGGACAGGCCAAGAGACCCAGTACTTC.

The chain carries TRBV29-1 and TRBJ1-4, with a tentative D call TRBD1 (5 bases). Germline CDR1 reads SQVTM; CDR2 reads ANQGSEA. This CDR3 is 14 amino acids long. V lost 7 bases and J lost 5, with 17 bases in between. The CDR3 DNA sequence: TGCAGCGCCACAGGTGGGGCCTTCAATGAAAAACTGTTTTTT. This encodes CSATGGAFNEKLFF. Looking up the rest from reference TRBV29-1 and TRBJ1-4 gives the full variable domain: SAVISQKPSRDICQRGTSLTIQCQVDSQVTMMFWYRQQPGQSLTLIATANQGSEATYESGFVIDKFPISRPNLTFSTLTVSNMSPEDSSIYLCSATGGAFNEKLFFGSGTQLSVL.

The chain links TRBV11-2 to TRBJ2-7; 12 bases map to TRBD2. Germline trimming cut 2 bases from V and 2 bases from J; bases unmatched to any gene: 7. The germline CDR1 and CDR2 sequences are SGHAT and FQNNGV. CDR3 length: 17 amino acids. The CDR3 region has the DNA TGTGCCAGCAGCTTAATTGGGCTAGCGGGAGGGCCCTACGAGCAGTACTTC. Protein product: CASSLIGLAGGPYEQYF.

As for this clone: The sample carries other DNA sequences with the same CDR3. The chain combines TRBV28 with TRBJ2-2, with D hard to call. Trimming left V 2 bases short and J 8 bases short, with 6 bases between. The CDR3 runs to 12 residues. CDR1 is MDHEN, CDR2 SYDVKM, per germline. CDR3 coding DNA: TGTGCCAGCAGTTTAAGTGCGGGGGAGCTGTTTTTT. This encodes CASSLSAGELFF.

This sequence joins TRBV28 and TRBJ2-7; TRBD1 might be the D (5 bases). In germline, CDR1 is MDHEN, CDR2 SYDVKM. This CDR3 spans 13 amino acids. V lost 6 bases, J lost 3 bases, and 12 bases lay in between. The CDR3 loop reads CASSSRVDYEQYF. In nucleotides, the CDR3 is TGTGCCAGCAGCTCCAGGGTAGACTACGAGCAGTACTTC.

This rearrangement joins TRBV19 to TRBJ2-7, with no clear D. The V end was cut by 1 base, the J end by 2 bases, with 9 bases between. The germline gives CDR1 LNHDA, CDR2 SQIVND (reference sequence). CDR3 length: 14 amino acids. In DNA form, the CDR3 reads TGTGCCAGTAGTATAGGGGTTTGGACCTACGAGCAGTACTTC. It codes for CASSIGVWTYEQYF.

The chain employs TRBV19 and TRBJ1-2, with TRBD1 identical over 7 bases. The CDR3 runs to 11 residues. The V gene end was trimmed by 9 bases and the J gene end by 8 bases; junction bases not matched to a gene: 6. CDR1 and CDR2 (germline): LNHDA, SQIVND (reference sequence). In DNA, the CDR3 is TGTGCCAGCTACACAGGGGACGGCTACACCTTC. As protein: CASYTGDGYTF.

The J gene is TRBJ2-7, the V gene TRBV19; 8 bases line up with TRBD1. This CDR3 comprises 16 residues. Germline V gives CDR1 LNHDA, CDR2 SQIVND (reference sequence). The V segment lost 2 bases and the J segment 4 bases; nucleotides outside the gene matches: 10. The CDR3 region is CASSILPGQVQYEQYF. Here the CDR3 DNA reads TGTGCCAGTAGTATACTACCGGGACAGGTACAATACGAGCAGTACTTC.

The sample holds one count of this clone. The chain uses TRBV9 and TRBJ1-6, with unresolved D. Germline loops: CDR1 SGDLS, CDR2 YYNGEE. V lost 3 bases and J lost 9, with 10 bases in between. CDR3 size: 13 residues. The CDR3 DNA follows: TGTGCCAGCAGCGCCCTTCTGGGTTCACCCCTCCACTTT. This codes for CASSALLGSPLHF.

This sequence joins TRBV7-9 and TRBJ2-1; D unresolved. The germline V gene encodes CDR1 SEHNR and CDR2 FQNEAQ (reference sequence). V shed 6 bases and J shed 4 bases, with 16 bases lying between them. The CDR3 covers 15 residues. The CDR3 nucleotides are TGTGCCAGCAGATTGCCCCCTCCGGGTTACAATGAGCAGTTCTTC. Amino acid sequence: CASRLPPPGYNEQFF.

This chain links TRBV29-1 with TRBJ2-3; D gene uncertain. This CDR3 spans 13 amino acids. V was cut by 7 bases and J by 3 bases, with 14 bases left in between. The germline V gene has CDR1 SQVTM and CDR2 ANQGSEA. In nucleotides, the CDR3 is TGCAGCGGGGCCCCGGTCGTTACAGATACGCAGTATTTT. The encoded protein is CSGAPVVTDTQYF.